This T cell receptor beta chain was captured in a study of T cells after yellow fever vaccination. Study observations and caveats: Researchers cautioned that FACS-sorted repertoires could harbor abundant clonotypes contaminating from the bulk population.

Concerning this clonotype: Its antigen remains unidentified.

Germline CDR1 SGHTA, CDR2 FQGNSA. The CDR3 has 15 residues. V dropped 2 bases and J dropped 3 bases, with 14 bases sitting between them. A single record per CDR3 protein comes from TCRdb applying MiXCR to the 5' RACE reads. Of about 400,000 distinct CDR3 sequences in the sample, approximately 10% were seen once. The sequenced sample was PBMCs, obtained on the day of the first yellow fever vaccination. The origin of this receptor is a man aged 18 to 29 who received the YFV17D yellow fever vaccine. V gene TRBV7-2 combines with J gene TRBJ2-7, with D unclear. The CDR3 region is CASSLPPGESYEQYF. CDR3 coding DNA: TGTGCCAGCAGCTTACCCCCAGGAGAGAGCTACGAGCAGTACTTC.